This T cell receptor (beta chain) was observed in a study of shared clonotypes between healthy human individuals. About the research overall: There were three CD4 naive, three CD4 memory, two CD8 naive and one CD8 memory plates per donor.

The protocol was immunoSEQ multiplex PCR, while the TCRdb copy is restricted to in-frame clones and leaves out a portion. This repertoire shows approximately 980,000 clones, more than 75% found once; its top ten account for around 1.4%. Study-wide findings and caveats: Only blood was sampled; tissue repertoires likely differ. Represented diversity (both genetic and exposure-history) was limited by the small number of donors.

Germline CDR1 reads KGHSH; CDR2 reads LQKENI. J lost 9 bases, V lost 6 bases, and 4 bases had no gene match. The CDR3 sequence is 13 residues long. As to this clone: Antigen specificity is unknown.

This sequence joins TRBV18 and TRBJ2-1; 11 bases fit TRBD2. What was sequenced was memory CD4+ T cells sorted from blood. Regarding subset: CD45RA-negative fraction. The clonotype was recovered from a man between 18 and 35 years old in good health. CDR3: CASSEGTSGEQFF. For the CDR3, the DNA is TGTGCCAGCTCGGAAGGGACTAGCGGTGAGCAGTTCTTC.